The clone carrying this T cell receptor (beta chain) was seen at least ten times. Its antigen remains unknown. Methods used by the authors: What underpinned the distant-metastasis classifier for papillary thyroid cancer was the set of CDR3 differences across clinicopathological groups. Via MiXCR, TCRdb re-called the PCR reads. These V and J calls rely on TCRdb rather than the paper's analysis. The sample yields approximately 11,000 clones, around 26% seen once. The CDR3 loop spans 14 amino acids. Germline V gene sequence: CDR1 SGHAT, CDR2 FQNNGV. V was shortened by 1 base and J by 1 base, with 7 bases between the two germline ends. The entire patient cohort was treatment-naive prior to thyroid surgery. This specimen comes from a study of metastatic and nonmetastatic thyroid tumors. Study-wide context: Thyroid patients, malignant and benign, had repertoires compared across blood and tumor or nodule tissue. Study observations and caveats: In both blood and tumor samples, TCR beta diversity was reported significantly higher for malignant than benign nodules.

Sequencing input: adjacent normal tissue. This TCR came from a male donor with papillary thyroid cancer or a benign thyroid nodule (not recorded which). Some clones in this sample may be carry-over from other donors' samples. The chain carries TRBV11-2 and TRBJ1-1; no reliable D call. The DNA for the CDR3 is TGTGCCAGCAGCTTAGGGGGAGCGAACACTGAAGCTTTCTTT. Its protein is CASSLGGANTEAFF.